This T cell receptor beta chain originates from a study of T cell repertoires in cytomegalovirus infection. Turning to the study itself: Selection of CMV epitopes for the study included recently identified HLA-C-restricted and well-studied HLA-B-restricted ones.

This clonotype has a handful of counts. Its target is not known. MiXCR was run by TCRdb on the reads, yielding one entry per CDR3 protein. The sample lists approximately 770,000 distinct CDR3 sequences, approximately 32% occurring once. Trimming removed 8 bases from V and 9 bases from J, with 18 bases in between. CDR1 and CDR2 (germline): SEHNR, FQNEAQ (reference sequence). The CDR3 runs to 13 residues. This TCR came from a human donor in good health (CMV status not recorded). Some clones in this sample may be carry-over from other donors' samples. V is TRBV7-9 and J is TRBJ2-3; weak D call: TRBD2 (6 bases). Sequences were derived from cultured CD8+ T cells from PBMCs, sampled from culture after CMV antigen stimulation. The CDR3 spells CASLGLARGTQYF. Here the CDR3 DNA reads TGTGCCAGCTTAGGACTGGCTCGGGGGACGCAGTATTTT.